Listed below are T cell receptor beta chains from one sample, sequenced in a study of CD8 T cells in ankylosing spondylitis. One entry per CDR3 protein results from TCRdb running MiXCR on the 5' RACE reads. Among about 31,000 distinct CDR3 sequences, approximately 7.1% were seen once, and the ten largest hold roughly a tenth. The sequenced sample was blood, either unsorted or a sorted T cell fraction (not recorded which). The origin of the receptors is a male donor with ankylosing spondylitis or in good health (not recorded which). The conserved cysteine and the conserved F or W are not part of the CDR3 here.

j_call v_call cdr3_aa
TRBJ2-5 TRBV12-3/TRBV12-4 ASSSGADTQY
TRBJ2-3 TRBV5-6 ASSRSGSSDTQY
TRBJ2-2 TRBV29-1 SVERQGGSTGELF
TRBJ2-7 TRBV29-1 SVEDRETQSYEQY
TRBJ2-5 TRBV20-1 SARVGGGQETQY
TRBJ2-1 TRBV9 ASSVVEGGTYNEQF
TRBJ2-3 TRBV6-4 ATGRGQGDTQY
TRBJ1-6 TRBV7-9 ASSFPESPLH
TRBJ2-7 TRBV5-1 ASSLVLAGSYEQY
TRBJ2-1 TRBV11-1 ASSLELAGGYNEQF
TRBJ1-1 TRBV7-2 ASSLGGVDTEAF
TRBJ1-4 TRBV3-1 ATQTGGGEKLF
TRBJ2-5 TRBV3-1 ASSPLETVRETQY
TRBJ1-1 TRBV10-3 AISESYGELTEAF
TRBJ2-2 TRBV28 ASSFSGDTGELF
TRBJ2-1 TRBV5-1 ASSLVSSLREGNEQF
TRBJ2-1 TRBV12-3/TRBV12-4 ASSWRAEQF
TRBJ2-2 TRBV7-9 ASSPGTSGMTGELF
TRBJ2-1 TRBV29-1 SVEEEGARSYNEQF
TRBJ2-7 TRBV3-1 ASSPGRFPYEQY
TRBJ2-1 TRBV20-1 SARRYDLRRGKNAQF
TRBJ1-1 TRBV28 ASTGVQGAF
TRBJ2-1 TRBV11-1 ASSLDRLDRPPYNEQF
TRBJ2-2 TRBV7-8 ASSLRTSGVTGELF
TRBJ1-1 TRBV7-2 ASSSQGAGNTEAF
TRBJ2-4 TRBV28 ASRASPAKNIQY
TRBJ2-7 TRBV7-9 ASSLTGLKY
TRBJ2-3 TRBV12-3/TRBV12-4 ASSFVPGLKTDTQY
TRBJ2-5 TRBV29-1 SVWTSSGETQY
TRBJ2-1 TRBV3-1 ASSPQLAGGYNEQF
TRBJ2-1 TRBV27 ASTGGTHNEQF
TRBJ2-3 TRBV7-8 ASTPKTAKRSTDTQY
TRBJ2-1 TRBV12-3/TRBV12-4 ASSFGTNEQF
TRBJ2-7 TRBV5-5 ASSLVTGEFYEQY